This TCR beta chain was sequenced during a study of Graves' ophthalmopathy and Graves' hyperthyroidism. Study-wide results and caveats: Its predictions of ophthalmopathy progression gave the model over 65% sensitivity and 72% to 80% specificity. The authors also found most expanded thyroid clonotypes above 0.001 frequency in blood.

To note about this clonotype: The antigen is not known.

In germline, CDR1 is DFQATT, CDR2 SNEGSKA (reference sequence). This CDR3 is 16 amino acids long. V was shortened by 0 bases and J by 6 bases, with 18 bases between the two germline ends. Aged 18 to 65, hyperthyroidism patients had been newly diagnosed, with under 2 months' duration. Fresh peripheral blood (over 9.5 ml) yielded the PBMCs. RNA transcripts were the template, and TCR beta CDR3 regions were amplified from them. RT-PCR was first run with HTBI primers, then multiplex PCR in a second round. TCRdb used MiXCR to reprocess the multiplex PCR reads, holding one entry per CDR3 protein. This sample has hundreds of thousands of distinct CDR3 sequences, with over 20% found just once.

The sequence came from a woman in her late teens or twenties with stable Graves' hyperthyroidism. Some clones in this sample may be carry-over from other donors' samples. The material sequenced was peripheral blood. The rearrangement links TRBV20-1 to TRBJ1-5; D might be TRBD1 (5 bases). CDR3 nucleotides: TGCAGTGCTAGAGATCCAGCGGACATACCGGGTCAGCCCCAGCATTTT. It encodes CSARDPADIPGQPQHF.